This paragraph covers one T cell receptor (beta chain) sequence. This clone was observed a few times. There is no known antigen for this receptor. Nothing much larger sits one base from this clone, and base qualities are not available. The library was obtained by the immunoSEQ multiplex PCR assay. Imported from immuneACCESS, the table was reduced by TCRdb to in-frame sequences with V and J called. These copies leave out some clones; in studies compared against another copy, an unresolved V gene accounts for under half, and the cause of the remainder is not known. A total of about 75,000 clones appear in this sample, approximately 95% of them only once. The ten top clones hold less than 0.15% of the sample. V lost 2 bases and J lost 3 bases; the stretch between them is 10 bases long. The germline V gene (reference sequence) provides CDR1 LNHNV and CDR2 YYDKDF. There are 14 amino acids in the CDR3, from cysteine to phenylalanine inclusive. This entry keeps only the CDR3 DNA: 42 bases, framed from base 1.

This sample is drawn from a study of T cell changes during pregnancy in multiple sclerosis (dated by TCRdb to between 2018 and 2021). About the study as a whole: The study looked at changes in the T cell repertoire across pregnancy in women with multiple sclerosis.

The V and J segments used are TRBV15 and TRBJ1-1, with TRBD1 perhaps the D gene, on 5 matching bases. The source of this sequence is a female donor with multiple sclerosis, enrolled in a pregnancy study. Sequenced material: CD4+ T cells from peripheral blood mononuclear cells, taken after pregnancy. The encoded CDR3 is CATSRRVGDTEAFF. The sequence in DNA is TGTGCCACCAGCAGAAGAGTAGGGGACACTGAAGCTTTCTTT.